A selection of T cell receptor beta chains follows, all from one sample in a study of T-cell reconstitution after alpha-beta-depleted transplantation in children. One entry per CDR3 protein results from TCRdb running MiXCR on the PCR reads. In the table there are some 340,000 distinct CDR3 sequences, 10% of which are singletons. Here the sequenced sample was PBMCs from the stem cell graft donor, taken from the stem cell graft. These receptors originate from a human donor who donated a stem cell graft to a child with acute lymphoblastic leukemia. The CDR3 runs from the conserved cysteine through the conserved F or W. Clone size is given for some rows only: seen once, a few or many times, or a class if the clone is expanded.

clone_size j_call v_call cdr3_aa
. TRBJ2-3 TRBV6-5 CASSRPSDTQYF
. TRBJ2-2 TRBV6-5 CASSYYTGELFF
many TRBJ2-7 TRBV7-9 CASSPGLEVSYEQYF
few TRBJ2-1 TRBV11-1 CASSRNRLAGGLNEQFF
. TRBJ2-5 TRBV5-1 CASSLRTGRLETQYF
. TRBJ2-3 TRBV7-2 CASSLDPQGTQYF
few TRBJ2-1 TRBV7-3 CASSPVGDNEQFF
. TRBJ1-5 TRBV12-3/TRBV12-4 CASARGGNQPQHF
few TRBJ2-7 TRBV7-9 CASSSRSDTPGKYEQYF
. TRBJ2-7 TRBV3-1 CASSPLTGGRAREQYF
many TRBJ2-5 TRBV6-2/TRBV6-3 CASSYRQGSETQYF
few TRBJ2-7 TRBV5-1 CASSPRQVAGDEQYF
. TRBJ2-4 TRBV2 CASRKTGTRGNIQYF
few TRBJ2-1 TRBV7-9 CASSSRDRVLYEQFF
many TRBJ1-2 TRBV7-3 CASSLNPGRGYGYTF
. TRBJ2-2 TRBV5-5 CASSSLQGTGELFF
. TRBJ2-7 TRBV7-3 CASSPQTGRRPPREQYF
. TRBJ2-7 TRBV15 CATAGTASYEQYF
many TRBJ1-1 TRBV5-1 CASSLRVQGTEAFF
. TRBJ1-2 TRBV5-1 CASSTLQGTYGYTF
. TRBJ1-4 TRBV4-3 CASSQERNEKLFF
many TRBJ2-3 TRBV9 CASSVVGSKDTQYF
. TRBJ1-1 TRBV7-2 CASGGRAGTNTEAFF
many TRBJ2-7 TRBV5-6 CASSSWTSITSEQYF
. TRBJ2-5 TRBV28 CASSLGGKKETQYF
few TRBJ1-4 TRBV29-1 CSVERGLFQGRWEKLFF
few TRBJ2-3 TRBV29-1 CSVDEGRVSGTDTQYF
few TRBJ2-5 TRBV7-9 CASSLGTGEQETQYF
few TRBJ2-5 TRBV12-3/TRBV12-4 CASSFGPSETQYF
few TRBJ2-7 TRBV7-6 CASSTLTGGYEQYF